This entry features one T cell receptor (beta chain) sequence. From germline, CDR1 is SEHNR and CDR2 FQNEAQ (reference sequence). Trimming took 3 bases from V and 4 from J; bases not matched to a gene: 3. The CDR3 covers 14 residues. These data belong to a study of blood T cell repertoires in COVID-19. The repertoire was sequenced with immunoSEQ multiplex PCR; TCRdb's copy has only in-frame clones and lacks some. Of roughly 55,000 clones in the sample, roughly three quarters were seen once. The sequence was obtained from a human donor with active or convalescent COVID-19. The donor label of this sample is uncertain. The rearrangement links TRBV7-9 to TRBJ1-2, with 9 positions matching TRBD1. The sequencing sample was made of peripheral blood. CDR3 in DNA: TGTGCCAGCAGCTTCGACAGGGGGGGCTATGGCTACACCTTC. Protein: CASSFDRGGYGYTF.